These 19 T cell receptor beta chains were sequenced from one sample in a study of blood T cell repertoires in COVID-19. Data came from immunoSEQ multiplex PCR; TCRdb stores just in-frame clones and leaves some out. The data hold about 75,000 clones, with approximately 90% observed a single time. Specimen: peripheral blood. The receptor set was obtained from a human donor in a cohort sampled during active COVID-19.

This clone appeared once. The gene calls are TRBV11-2 and TRBJ2-6; 9 bases align to TRBD1. The CDR3 has 17 amino acids. V lost 5 bases, J lost 2 bases, and 7 bases stayed unmatched. Per germline, CDR1 SGHAT and CDR2 FQNNGV. CDR3 amino acids: CASSPGTGFTGANVLTF. The CDR3 DNA follows: TGTGCCAGCAGCCCCGGGACAGGGTTCACTGGGGCCAACGTCCTGACTTTC.

The chain uses TRBV18 and TRBJ1-2, with TRBD1 matching 7 bases. The V segment lost 6 bases and the J segment 8 bases; nucleotides outside the gene matches: 15. This CDR3 spans 15 amino acids. Looked up from germline, CDR1 is KGHSH and CDR2 is LQKENI. This CDR3 reads CASSLDRATPGGYTF. The CDR3 DNA follows: TGTGCCAGCTCGCTTGACAGGGCAACGCCCGGGGGCTACACCTTC. The full variable domain, with the rest looked up from reference TRBV18 and TRBJ1-2, is NAGVMQNPRHLVRRRGQEARLRCSPMKGHSHVYWYRQLPEEGLKFMVYLQKENIIDESGMPKERFSAEFPKEGPSILRIQQVVRGDSAAYFCASSLDRATPGGYTFGSGTRLTVV.

This clone was picked up one time. The V gene is TRBV27, the J gene TRBJ1-2; D is ambiguous. This CDR3 is built from 15 residues. The V gene's germline CDR1 is MNHEY and CDR2 SMNVEV (reference sequence). V dropped 5 bases and J dropped 0 bases, with 13 bases sitting between them. The CDR3 loop reads CASSGTAATNYGYTF. DNA of the CDR3: TGTGCCAGCAGTGGTACAGCGGCTACTAACTATGGCTACACCTTC.

V gene TRBV7-8 combines with J gene TRBJ2-1, with 8 nucleotides matching TRBD2. The CDR3 is made up of 14 amino acids. Unmatched junction bases numbered 13, after V lost 10 bases and J lost 8 bases. Germline V gene lookup returns CDR1 SGHVS and CDR2 FQNEAQ. CDR3 bases: TGTGCCACCCTGTTAGCGGGGAATAGGGATGAGCAGTTCTTC. Amino acid sequence: CATLLAGNRDEQFF.

As for this clone: Germline and junction disagree at one end, which may indicate a read error. The V and J genes are TRBV6-1 and TRBJ2-6; the match to TRBD2 covers 7 bases. The CDR3 has 17 amino acids. Germline CDR1 reads MNHNS; CDR2 reads SASEGT. The CDR3 DNA sequence: TGTGCCAGCAGTGAAGGGGGGGGTTACTCTGGGACCAACGTCCTGACTTTC. Encoded protein: CASSEGGGYSGTNVLTF.

This clone was seen a few times. The CDR3 protein is CASRTSGATGELFF. CDR3 in DNA: TGCGCCAGCCGGACTAGCGGGGCCACCGGGGAGCTGTTTTTT. The chain couples TRBV10-2 to TRBJ2-2, with TRBD2 matching over 12 bases. Germline V CDR1 and CDR2: WSHSY, SAAADI. J was trimmed by 4 bases and V by 8 bases; bases with no gene match: 2. The CDR3 totals 14 residues.

This clone occurred once. This chain links TRBV7-9 with TRBJ1-4; D uncertain. The V gene's germline CDR1 is SEHNR and CDR2 FQNEAQ (reference sequence). With 5 bases removed from V and 5 bases from J, the gap between germline ends came to 12 bases. There are 14 residues in the CDR3. The CDR3 spells CASSAYTENEKLFF. CDR3 nucleotide sequence: TGTGCCAGCAGCGCGTATACAGAGAATGAAAAACTGTTTTTT.

The chain combines TRBV5-1 with TRBJ1-4, with D possibly being TRBD1 (6 bases). V lost 4 bases and J lost 2, with 21 bases in between. The CDR3 has 18 residues. Looked up from germline, CDR1 is SGHRS and CDR2 is YFSETQ. The CDR3 sequence: CASSRHISTGSTNEKLFF. In nucleotides, the CDR3 is TGCGCCAGCAGCCGACATATTTCAACAGGGTCCACTAATGAAAAACTGTTTTTT. Full variable domain (outside the CDR3, taken from reference TRBV5-1 and TRBJ1-4): KAGVTQTPRYLIKTRGQQVTLSCSPISGHRSVSWYQQTPGQGLQFLFEYFSETQRNKGNFPGRFSGRQFSNSRSEMNVSTLELGDSALYLCASSRHISTGSTNEKLFFGSGTQLSVL.

V gene TRBV5-1 combines with J gene TRBJ2-3; 7 positions agree with TRBD2. From germline, CDR1 is SGHRS and CDR2 YFSETQ. This CDR3 region has 17 residues. Trimming at V came to 0 bases and at J to 0 bases, leaving 7 bases not matched to a gene. The CDR3 sequence is CASSLDLSGGSTDTQYF. Written as DNA, the CDR3 is TGCGCCAGCAGCTTGGATCTTTCGGGGGGTAGCACAGATACGCAGTATTTT.

The V call is TRBV5-6, the J call TRBJ2-1; 9 bases align to TRBD1. CDR3 size: 14 residues. CDR1 is SGHDT and CDR2 is YYEEEE in the germline V gene. Germline trimming cut 3 bases from V and 9 bases from J; bases unmatched to any gene: 7. In nucleotides, the CDR3 is TGTGCCAGCAGCTGGGGACAGGGTGGGGCTGAGCAGTTCTTC. The encoded protein is CASSWGQGGAEQFF.

The V call is TRBV18, the J call TRBJ1-1; D possibly corresponds to TRBD1 (5 bases). The germline V and J ends were trimmed by 6 bases and 1 base, with 9 bases remaining between them. Germline V lookup: CDR1 KGHSH, CDR2 LQKENI. This CDR3 contains 13 residues. CDR3 bases: TGTGCCAGCTCTGAAGGACAGAACACTGAAGCTTTCTTT. Translating gives CASSEGQNTEAFF.

V usage is TRBV12-3 or TRBV12-4 and J usage is TRBJ2-7, with D unresolved. Trimming took 5 bases from V and 2 from J, leaving 7 bases between them. The CDR3 is made up of 12 amino acids. The CDR3 nucleotides read TGTGCCAGCAGTAGACTGGCCTACGAGCAGTACTTC. It translates to CASSRLAYEQYF.

The chain has TRBV4-3 and TRBJ2-7, with D perhaps TRBD1 (6 bases). V dropped 1 base and J dropped 5 bases, with 12 bases sitting between them. Germline V gene data show CDR1 as LGHNA and CDR2 as YSLEER. The length of the CDR3 is 14 residues. CDR3 protein: CASSQVARGNEQYF. CDR3 in DNA: TGCGCCAGCAGCCAAGTCGCCAGGGGCAACGAGCAGTACTTC.

This chain links TRBV10-2 with TRBJ2-1; 10 bases are a match to TRBD2. V dropped 8 bases and J dropped 7; count of bases not matched to a gene: 8. This CDR3 has 14 residues. Germline CDR1 reads WSHSY; CDR2 reads SAAADI. Here the CDR3 reads CASHSGGAQNEQFF. CDR3 in DNA: TGCGCCAGCCACAGCGGGGGGGCTCAGAATGAGCAGTTCTTC.

The chain is built from TRBV1 and TRBJ2-2; the table's D gene call, TRBD1, was not cross checked with the DNA. TRBV1 is a pseudogene segment. The CDR3 totals 15 residues. CDR3 sequence reads: CTSSQAAQGHRGAVF. The CDR3 DNA reads TGCACCAGCAGCCAGGCTGCGCAGGGGCACCGGGGAGCTGTTTTT.

The chain uses TRBV21-1 and TRBJ1-5; the DNA was not compared with TRBD1, the D call given in the table. TRBV21-1 corresponds to a pseudogene. The CDR3 has 16 residues. This chain's CDR3 is CASSFYPRQGDQPQHF. The CDR3 DNA follows: TGTGCCAGCAGCTTTTACCCCCGACAGGGTGATCAGCCCCAGCATTTT.

V is TRBV6-1 and J is TRBJ2-3; 8 bases align to TRBD2. V dropped 2 bases and J dropped 0; count of bases not matched to a gene: 7. Germline V gene sequence: CDR1 MNHNS, CDR2 SASEGT. The CDR3 sequence is 17 residues long. The CDR3 spells CASSEYGGRTSTDTQYF. In DNA, the CDR3 is TGTGCCAGCAGTGAATATGGCGGGAGGACTAGCACAGATACGCAGTATTTT.

The chain carries TRBV3-1 (or the pseudogene TRBV3-2) and TRBJ2-7; D possibly corresponds to TRBD1 (6 bases). The germline V and J ends were trimmed by 4 bases and 3 bases, with 13 bases remaining between them. The CDR3 length is 14 residues. CDR1 and CDR2 from the germline V gene are LGHDT and YNNKEL (reference sequence). CDR3 sequence (DNA): TGTGCCAGCAGCCGTGGCACAGGGCACTACGAGCAGTACTTC. This codes for CASSRGTGHYEQYF.

The J gene is TRBJ2-2, the V gene TRBV18, with 13 bases that match TRBD2. The CDR3 length is 20 residues. Per the germline V gene, CDR1 is KGHSH and CDR2 is LQKENI. V shed 3 bases, J shed 5 bases, and the junction held 15 bases outside the gene matches. The CDR3 nucleotides are TGTGCCAGCTCACCCATGAATCCCGGACTAGCGGGAGTACAAACCGGGGAGCTGTTTTTT. Protein product: CASSPMNPGLAGVQTGELFF.